This T cell receptor beta chain is drawn from a study of tumor-infiltrating lymphocytes in localized non-small cell lung cancer. As concerns this clone: Its antigen is still unknown.

Study conclusions and caveats: Technical variation could not be separated from intratumor heterogeneity here. Immunotypes IM1 and IM2 had similar TCR-derived T-cell fractions.

Only in-frame clones appear in the TCRdb table, and some are missing; sequencing was by immunoSEQ multiplex PCR. The sample gives about 11,000 clones, 86% of which show up once; roughly 8% is in the top ten. The CDR3 is made up of 13 amino acids. From germline, CDR1 is SGHRS and CDR2 YFSETQ. V lost 4 bases and J lost 6, with 10 bases in between. The V gene is TRBV5-1, the J gene TRBJ2-2; D is possibly TRBD1 (6 bases). This TCR came from a human donor with non-small cell lung cancer. Sequencing used uninvolved lung tissue not adjacent to the tumor. CDR3 DNA sequence: TGCGCCAGCAGCCCGGGACAAGCCGGGGAGCTGTTTTTT. Protein product: CASSPGQAGELFF.